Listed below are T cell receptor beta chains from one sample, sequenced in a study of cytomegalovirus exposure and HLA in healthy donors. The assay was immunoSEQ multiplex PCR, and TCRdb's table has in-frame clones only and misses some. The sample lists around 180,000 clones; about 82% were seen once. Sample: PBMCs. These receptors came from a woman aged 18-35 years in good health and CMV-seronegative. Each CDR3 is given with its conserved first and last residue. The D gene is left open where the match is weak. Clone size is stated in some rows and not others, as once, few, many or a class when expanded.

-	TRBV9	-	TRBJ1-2	TGTGCCAGCAGCCCATCGGCAGGGGATAACTATGGCTACACCTTC	CASSPSAGDNYGYTF
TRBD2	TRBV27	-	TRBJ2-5	TGTGCCAGCAGTTACACGACTAGCGGACATTCAGAGACCCAGTACTTC	CASSYTTSGHSETQYF
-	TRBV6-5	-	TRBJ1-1	TGTGCCAGCAGTTACTCCACGGTGGGAGGGGGCACTGAAGCTTTCTTT	CASSYSTVGGGTEAFF
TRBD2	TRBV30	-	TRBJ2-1	TGTGCCTGGAGTGTACATCTAGCGGGGGTTAATGAGCAGTTCTTC	CAWSVHLAGVNEQFF
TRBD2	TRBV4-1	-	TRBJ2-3	TGCGCCAGCAGCCAAGGACTAGCGGGACTGTTGGGGGCAGATACGCAGTATTTT	CASSQGLAGLLGADTQYF
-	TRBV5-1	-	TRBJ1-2	TGCGCCAGCAGCTTGGGGGGTCAGGGCCTATCAGGCTACACCTTC	CASSLGGQGLSGYTF
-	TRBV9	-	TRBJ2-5	TGTGCCAGCAGCGTAGCCCTCTCCTTACAAGAGACCCAGTACTTC	CASSVALSLQETQYF
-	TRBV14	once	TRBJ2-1	TGTGCCAGCAGCCAATGGGTCGGCGGGACTGGTTCGGATGAGCAGTTCTTC	CASSQWVGGTGSDEQFF
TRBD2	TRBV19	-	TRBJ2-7	TGTGCCAGTAGTATGAGCGGGGCGGCCTACGAGCAGTACTTC	CASSMSGAAYEQYF
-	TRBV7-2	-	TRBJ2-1	TGTGCCAGCAGCTTAGGTAGCGGAACCTACAATGAGCAGTTCTTC	CASSLGSGTYNEQFF
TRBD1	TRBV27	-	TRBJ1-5	TGTGCCAGCAGTTTCCGGGGACAGGGCACTGAATTGGTCAATCAGCCCCAGCATTTT	CASSFRGQGTELVNQPQHF
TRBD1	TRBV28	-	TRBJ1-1	TGTGCCAGCAGTTTGGGGGACGGGACAGCGAAGGTTGAAGCTTTCTTT	CASSLGDGTAKVEAFF
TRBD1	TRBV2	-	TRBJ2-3	TGTGCCAGGGCGACAGGGAGCACAGATACGCAGTATTTT	CARATGSTDTQYF
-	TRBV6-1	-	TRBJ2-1	TGTGCCAGCAGTGAGTCAGTCTACAATGAGCAGTTCTTC	CASSESVYNEQFF
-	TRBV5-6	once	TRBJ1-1	TGTGCCAGCAGCCGACAGATGAACACTGAAGCTTTCTTT	CASSRQMNTEAFF
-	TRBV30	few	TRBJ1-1	TGTGCCTGGAGAATGGGGGCCGGGAACACTGAAGCTTTCTTT	CAWRMGAGNTEAFF
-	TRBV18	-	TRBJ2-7	TGTGCCAGCTCACCCCAGGGAATCTACGAGCAGTACTTC	CASSPQGIYEQYF
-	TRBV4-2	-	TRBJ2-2	TGTGCCAGCAGCCAAGGGACACTTATGGGGGAGCTGTTTTTT	CASSQGTLMGELFF
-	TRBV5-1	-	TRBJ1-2	TGCGCCAGCAGTGGGGACATTTCGGGCTATGGCTACACCTTC	CASSGDISGYGYTF
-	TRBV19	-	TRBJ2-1	TGTGCCAGTTCCAACGGTAACAATGAGCAGTTCTTC	CASSNGNNEQFF
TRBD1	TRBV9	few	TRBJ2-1	TGTGCCACAGGGCGGGACAGGGTCGGTGAGCAGTTCTTC	CATGRDRVGEQFF
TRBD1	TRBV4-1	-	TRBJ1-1	TGCGCCAGCAGCCAGGAGACAGGGGGCGCGACGGTGAACACTGAAGCTTTCTTT	CASSQETGGATVNTEAFF
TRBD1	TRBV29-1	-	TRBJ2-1	TGCAGCGGAGATCAGACAGGGTATTACAATGAGCAGTTCTTC	CSGDQTGYYNEQFF
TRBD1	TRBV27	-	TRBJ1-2	TGTGCCAGCAGTTTAGGGCAGGGGGCGATCTTTTCGGATGGCTACACCTTC	CASSLGQGAIFSDGYTF